This record covers a single TCR beta chain. The data originate from a study of shared clonotypes between healthy human individuals. Germline V gene lookup returns CDR1 SGHTS and CDR2 YDEGEE. V lost 4 bases and J 3 bases, leaving 10 bases between the germline ends. This CDR3 is built from 13 residues. An assay was performed, and its level was deep. Libraries were prepared by immunoSEQ multiplex PCR; TCRdb keeps only in-frame clonotypes and omits some of them. This table has 2 million to 2.5 million clones, approximately 90% appearing once. The sequence came from a man aged 18 to 35 in good health. Some clones in this sample may be carry-over from other donors' samples. The gene calls are TRBV5-8 and TRBJ1-1; no definite D call. Specimen: naive CD4+ T cells from PBMCs. The subset here: CD45RA+ positively selected. CDR3 DNA: TGTGCCAGCAGCATCATAGGGTACACTGAAGCTTTCTTT. It is translated as CASSIIGYTEAFF.